The source of this T cell receptor beta chain is a study of control samples from healthy donors and cancer patients. TCRdb keeps only in-frame clones here, not all; method: immunoSEQ multiplex PCR. Here the sample spans approximately 60,000 clones, around 85% being singletons. Source material: blood. The sequence came from a man aged 35 to 55 in good health.

CDR3 in amino acids: CATSRDLAGGNNEQFF. CDR3 sequence (DNA): TGTGCCACCAGCAGAGATCTAGCGGGAGGGAACAATGAGCAGTTCTTC. The rearrangement links TRBV15 to TRBJ2-1, with 12 positions matching TRBD2. After removal of 0 bases from V and 5 bases from J, the junction contained 2 bases not matched to a gene. The germline V gene has CDR1 LNHNV and CDR2 YYDKDF (reference sequence). The CDR3 has 16 residues.